This TCR beta chain appears in the sequencing data of a study of T-cell reconstitution after alpha-beta-depleted transplantation in children. Molecular barcoding with unique molecular identifiers was used for the TCRbeta library. TCRdb reanalysed the PCR reads using MiXCR and keeps one entry per CDR3 protein. The sample has about 110,000 distinct CDR3 sequences, about 9.4% seen once. Trimming took 5 bases from V and 4 from J, leaving 11 bases between them. This CDR3 has 14 residues. Germline lookup yields CDR1 SGHTA and CDR2 FQGTGA. This clonotype was picked up many times. The source material was PBMCs from the stem cell graft donor, sampled from the stem cell graft. The chain combines TRBV7-3 with TRBJ2-2, with no clear D. The receptor was isolated from a human donor who donated a stem cell graft to a child with acute lymphoblastic leukemia. The CDR3 DNA reads TGTGCCAGCAGCATCCAGCCTGCCACCGGGGAGCTGTTTTTT. Translating it yields CASSIQPATGELFF.